This passage covers 14 T cell receptor beta chains from one sample sequenced in a study of Tregs in tolerant kidney transplant recipients (dated by TCRdb to between 2018 and 2021). Libraries were prepared through the immunoSEQ multiplex PCR assay. TCRdb re-hosts the immuneACCESS table, in-frame sequences only. Its copies lack some clones; in the studies checked, an unresolved V gene accounts for under half of them, and the cause for the rest is not known. This sample comprises 110,000 or so clones, roughly 89% of them detected only once. The ten most abundant clones make up roughly 0.31% of the sample. In the paper's terms, the time point label means: blood sample drawn before combined kidney and bone marrow transplant. Sequencing used CD4+ T cells from blood, obtained before the transplant. The receptors come from a human donor who received a combined kidney and bone marrow transplant.

The CDR3 sequence is CASSMTGMSTEAFF. Here the CDR3 DNA reads TGTGCCAGCTCGATGACAGGGATGAGCACTGAAGCTTTCTTT. The chain has TRBV27 and TRBJ1-1, with TRBD1 matching over 7 bases. Trimming cost V 8 bases and J 4 bases; bases outside gene matches: 10. The CDR3 has 14 amino acids. Germline V gene lookup returns CDR1 MNHEY and CDR2 SMNVEV (reference sequence).

V is TRBV5-1 and J is TRBJ1-2; D unresolved. Germline V lookup: CDR1 SGHRS, CDR2 YFSETQ. There are 17 residues in the CDR3. Trimming cost V 4 bases and J 1 base, with 20 bases left between them. CDR3 sequence reads: CASSAERPDGLNYGYTF. Here the CDR3 DNA reads TGCGCCAGCAGCGCGGAAAGACCGGACGGACTTAACTATGGCTACACCTTC.

CDR3 sequence: CASQTGGAGYTF. Here the CDR3 DNA reads TGTGCCAGCCAGACAGGTGGAGCTGGCTACACCTTC. The gene calls are TRBV6-5 and TRBJ1-2; maybe TRBD1 (6 bases). Germline V gene lookup returns CDR1 MNHEY and CDR2 SVGAGI. The CDR3 sequence is 12 residues long. Deletions cut 8 bases from V and 7 bases from J, with 14 bases between.

The chain employs TRBV27 and TRBJ2-3, with TRBD1 matching over 10 bases. V shed 5 bases and J 1 base; nucleotides not matched to a gene: 6. The germline CDR1 and CDR2 sequences are MNHEY and SMNVEV (reference sequence). This CDR3 has 16 residues. CDR3 region: CASSTPGTGGTDTQYF. The CDR3 DNA reads as TGTGCCAGCAGTACCCCCGGGACAGGGGGCACAGATACGCAGTATTTT.

This chain links TRBV14 with TRBJ2-1, with TRBD2 matching over 11 bases. The CDR3 is 15 amino acids. J gave up 6 bases and V 1 base, and 2 bases lay outside the gene matches. Germline CDR1 reads SGHDN; CDR2 reads FVKESK. The DNA for the CDR3 is TGTGCCAGCAGCCAAGTAGCGGGGGGGCCCAATGAGCAGTTCTTC. Translated, it gives CASSQVAGGPNEQFF.

In this sample, this clone turned up a few times. This chain connects TRBV7-2 to TRBJ2-5, with 7 bases identical to TRBD2. CDR3 length equals 15 residues. Germline CDR1 and CDR2: SGHTA and FQGNSA. The J segment lost 3 bases and the V segment lost 6 bases, leaving 10 bases of the junction unmatched. CDR3 amino acids: CASSSPPGREETQYF. The CDR3 DNA is TGTGCCAGCAGTTCTCCCCCGGGGAGGGAAGAGACCCAGTACTTC.

The chain is built from TRBV28 and TRBJ2-1; 7 bases map to TRBD1. Germline V gene lookup returns CDR1 MDHEN and CDR2 SYDVKM. Losses at the gene ends were 3 bases for V and 3 bases for J; bases not matched to a gene: 11. CDR3 length: 17 amino acids. The CDR3 coding sequence is TGTGCCAGCAGTTTGATCGAGTGGGACAGAGACTACAATGAGCAGTTCTTC. This sequence encodes CASSLIEWDRDYNEQFF.

This rearrangement joins TRBV6-4 to TRBJ1-1, with TRBD1 matching over 7 bases. The germline V gene encodes CDR1 MRHNA and CDR2 SNTAGT. The CDR3 is made up of 14 amino acids. Trimming cost V 6 bases and J 6 bases; bases outside gene matches: 10. The CDR3 DNA reads as TGTGCCAGCAGAGGCAGGGACAGAGGCGCTGAAGCTTTCTTT. Translation gives CASRGRDRGAEAFF.

The CDR3 reads CASSQELAGGTIYNEQFF. The CDR3 DNA is TGCGCCAGCAGCCAAGAACTAGCGGGAGGAACCATCTACAATGAGCAGTTCTTC. This rearrangement joins TRBV4-3 to TRBJ2-1, with 12 bases matching TRBD2. This CDR3 comprises 18 residues. The trim removed 0 bases at V and 3 bases at J, leaving 6 bases unmatched. Germline-derived CDR1 and CDR2 are LGHNA and YSLEER.

For the CDR3, the DNA is TGTGCCAGTAGATTGCAAGGACTAGCGGGAGGACCTAGGGATGAGCAGTTCTTC. Protein sequence: CASRLQGLAGGPRDEQFF. The chain couples TRBV19 to TRBJ2-1; 14 nucleotides line up with TRBD2. Per the germline V gene, CDR1 is LNHDA and CDR2 is SQIVND (reference sequence). Trimming at V came to 6 bases and at J to 8 bases, leaving 15 bases not matched to a gene. CDR3 size: 18 residues.

The rearrangement links TRBV6-5 to TRBJ2-3, with D possibly matching TRBD1 (6 bases). With 2 bases removed from V and 7 bases from J, the gap between germline ends came to 10 bases. This CDR3 is 13 amino acids long. CDR1 is MNHEY and CDR2 is SVGAGI in the germline V gene. DNA of the CDR3: TGTGCCAGCAGTTACGGACAGCACAATACGCAGTATTTT. It yields the protein CASSYGQHNTQYF.

The rearrangement links TRBV5-1 to TRBJ2-2, with 8 bases matching TRBD2. In germline, CDR1 is SGHRS, CDR2 YFSETQ. The trim removed 2 bases at V and 1 base at J, leaving 4 bases unmatched. The CDR3 extends over 16 amino acids. The DNA of the CDR3 is TGCGCCAGCAGCTTAGGACTAGCCCAGAACACCGGGGAGCTGTTTTTT. Translated, it gives CASSLGLAQNTGELFF.

The chain recombines TRBV30 with TRBJ2-1, with 12 nucleotides matching TRBD2. After removal of 0 bases from V and 7 bases from J, the junction contained 1 base not matched to a gene. CDR1 and CDR2 (germline): GTSNPN, SVGIG (reference sequence). The CDR3 contains 14 residues. CDR3 bases: TGTGCCTGGAGTGTAGGGACTAGCGGGAATGAGCAGTTCTTC. As protein: CAWSVGTSGNEQFF.

V gene TRBV7-8 combines with J gene TRBJ1-1, with unresolved D. The CDR3 loop spans 15 amino acids. With 0 bases removed from V and 6 bases from J, the gap between germline ends came to 14 bases. Germline V gene sequence: CDR1 SGHVS, CDR2 FQNEAQ. The CDR3 sequence: CASSLAAGRKAEAFF. The CDR3, as DNA: TGTGCCAGCAGCTTAGCTGCGGGAAGGAAGGCTGAAGCTTTCTTT.